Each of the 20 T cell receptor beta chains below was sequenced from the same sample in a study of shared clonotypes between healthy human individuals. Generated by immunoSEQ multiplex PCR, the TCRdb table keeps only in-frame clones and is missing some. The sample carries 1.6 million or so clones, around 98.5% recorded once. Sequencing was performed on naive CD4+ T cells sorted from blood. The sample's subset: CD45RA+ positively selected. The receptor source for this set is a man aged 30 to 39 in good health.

The CDR3 DNA is TGTGCCAGCAGTTCCCGGTCGCCCCCTTGGGAGCAGTACTTC. It yields the protein CASSSRSPPWEQYF. The chain uses TRBV25-1 and TRBJ2-7; no firm D call. Germline assignment: CDR1 MGHDK and CDR2 SYGVNS. Trimming stripped 5 bases from V and 7 bases from J, with 18 bases between. This CDR3 region has 14 residues.

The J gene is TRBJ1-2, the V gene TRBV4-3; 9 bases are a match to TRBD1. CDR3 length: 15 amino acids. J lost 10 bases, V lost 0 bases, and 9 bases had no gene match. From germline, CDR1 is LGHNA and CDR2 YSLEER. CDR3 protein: CASSQDPGQGDAYTF. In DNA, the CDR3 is TGCGCCAGCAGCCAAGATCCGGGACAGGGTGACGCCTACACCTTC.

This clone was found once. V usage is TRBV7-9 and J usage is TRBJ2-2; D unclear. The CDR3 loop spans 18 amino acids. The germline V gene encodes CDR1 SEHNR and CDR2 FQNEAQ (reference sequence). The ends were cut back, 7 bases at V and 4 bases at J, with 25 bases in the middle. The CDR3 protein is CASTRVKRARMGTGELFF. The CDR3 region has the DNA TGTGCCAGCACCCGCGTCAAAAGGGCCAGGATGGGCACCGGGGAGCTGTTTTTT.

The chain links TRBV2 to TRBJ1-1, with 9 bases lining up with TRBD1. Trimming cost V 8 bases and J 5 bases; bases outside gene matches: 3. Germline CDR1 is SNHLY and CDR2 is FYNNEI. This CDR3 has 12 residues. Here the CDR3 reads CASRQGETEAFF. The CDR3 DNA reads TGTGCCAGCCGACAGGGGGAAACTGAAGCTTTCTTT. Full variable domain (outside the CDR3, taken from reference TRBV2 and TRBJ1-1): EPEVTQTPSHQVTQMGQEVILRCVPISNHLYFYWYRQILGQKVEFLVSFYNNEISEKSEIFDDQFSVERPDGSNFTLKIRSTKLEDSAMYFCASRQGETEAFFGQGTRLTVV.

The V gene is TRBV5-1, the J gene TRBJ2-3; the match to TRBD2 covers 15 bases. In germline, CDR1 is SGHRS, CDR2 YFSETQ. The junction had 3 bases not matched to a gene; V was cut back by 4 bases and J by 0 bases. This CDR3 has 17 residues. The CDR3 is CASSHGTSGRSTDTQYF. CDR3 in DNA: TGCGCCAGCAGCCACGGGACTAGCGGGAGGAGCACAGATACGCAGTATTTT.

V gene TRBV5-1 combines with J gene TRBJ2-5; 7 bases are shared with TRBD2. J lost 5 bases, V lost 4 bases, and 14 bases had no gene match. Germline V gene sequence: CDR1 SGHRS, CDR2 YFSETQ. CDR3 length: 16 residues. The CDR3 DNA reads TGCGCCAGCAGCGTCCTCACTAGCGTCGGGGGGGAGACCCAGTACTTC. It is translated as CASSVLTSVGGETQYF.

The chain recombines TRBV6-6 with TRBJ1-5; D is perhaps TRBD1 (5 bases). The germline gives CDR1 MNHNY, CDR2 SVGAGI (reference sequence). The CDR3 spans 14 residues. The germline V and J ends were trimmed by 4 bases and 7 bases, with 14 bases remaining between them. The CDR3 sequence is CASSSTGFYQPQHF. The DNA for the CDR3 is TGTGCCAGCAGTTCTACAGGTTTCTACCAGCCCCAGCATTTT.

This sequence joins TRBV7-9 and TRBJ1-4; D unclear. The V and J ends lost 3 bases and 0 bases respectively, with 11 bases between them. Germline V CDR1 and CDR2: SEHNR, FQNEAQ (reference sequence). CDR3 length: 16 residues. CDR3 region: CASSFTPFATNEKLFF. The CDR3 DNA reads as TGTGCCAGCAGCTTTACCCCGTTTGCAACTAATGAAAAACTGTTTTTT. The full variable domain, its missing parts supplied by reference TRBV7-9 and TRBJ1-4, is DTGVSQNPRHKITKRGQNVTFRCDPISEHNRLYWYRQTLGQGPEFLTYFQNEAQLEKSRLLSDRFSAERPKGSFSTLEIQRTEQGDSAMYLCASSFTPFATNEKLFFGSGTQLSVL.

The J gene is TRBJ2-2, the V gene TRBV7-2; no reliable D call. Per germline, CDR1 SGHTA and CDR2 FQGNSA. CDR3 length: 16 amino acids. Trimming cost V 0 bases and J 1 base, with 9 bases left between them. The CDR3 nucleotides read TGTGCCAGCAGCTTAGCGCTAAGCCGGAACACCGGGGAGCTGTTTTTT. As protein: CASSLALSRNTGELFF.

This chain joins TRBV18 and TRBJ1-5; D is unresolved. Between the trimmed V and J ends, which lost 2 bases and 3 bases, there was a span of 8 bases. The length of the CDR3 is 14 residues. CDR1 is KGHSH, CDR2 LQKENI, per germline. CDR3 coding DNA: TGTGCCAGCTCACCAAAGCTCACCAATCAGCCCCAGCATTTT. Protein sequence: CASSPKLTNQPQHF.

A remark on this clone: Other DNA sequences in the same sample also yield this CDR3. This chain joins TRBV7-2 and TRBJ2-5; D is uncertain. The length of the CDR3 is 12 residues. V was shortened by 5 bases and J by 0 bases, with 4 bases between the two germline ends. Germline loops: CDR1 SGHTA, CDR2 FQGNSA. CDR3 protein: CASSRDQETQYF. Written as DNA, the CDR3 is TGTGCCAGCAGCAGGGACCAAGAGACCCAGTACTTC.

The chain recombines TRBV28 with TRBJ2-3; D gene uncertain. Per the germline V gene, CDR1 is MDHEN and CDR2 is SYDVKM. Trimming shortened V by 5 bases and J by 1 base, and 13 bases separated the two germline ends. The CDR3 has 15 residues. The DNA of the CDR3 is TGTGCCAGCAGTGGGTGGGCGGTTCGCACAGATACGCAGTATTTT. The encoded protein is CASSGWAVRTDTQYF.

The DNA for the CDR3 is TGTGCCAGCAGCTTTACAGGTCTCGTTTCTGGGGCCAACGTCCTGACTTTC. Translating it yields CASSFTGLVSGANVLTF. The chain recombines TRBV5-4 with TRBJ2-6; perhaps TRBD1 as D (5 bases). The ends were cut back, 2 bases at V and 1 base at J, with 13 bases in the middle. CDR3 length: 17 residues. The germline gives CDR1 SGHNT, CDR2 YYREEE (reference sequence).

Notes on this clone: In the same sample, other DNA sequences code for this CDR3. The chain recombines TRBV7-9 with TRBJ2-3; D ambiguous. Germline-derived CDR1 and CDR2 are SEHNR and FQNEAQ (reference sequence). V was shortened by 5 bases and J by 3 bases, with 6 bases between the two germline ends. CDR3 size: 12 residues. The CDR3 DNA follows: TGTGCCAGCAGCCAAACGACAGATACGCAGTATTTT. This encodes CASSQTTDTQYF.

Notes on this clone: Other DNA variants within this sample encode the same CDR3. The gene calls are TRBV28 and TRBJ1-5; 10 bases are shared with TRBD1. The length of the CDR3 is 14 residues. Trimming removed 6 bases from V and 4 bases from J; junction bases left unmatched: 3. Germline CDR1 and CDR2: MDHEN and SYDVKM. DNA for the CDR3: TGTGCCAGCAGGCCGGGACAGGGGAATCAGCCCCAGCATTTT. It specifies CASRPGQGNQPQHF. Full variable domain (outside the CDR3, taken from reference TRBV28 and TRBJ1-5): DVKVTQSSRYLVKRTGEKVFLECVQDMDHENMFWYRQDPGLGLRLIYFSYDVKMKEKGDIPEGYSVSREKKERFSLILESASTNQTSMYLCASRPGQGNQPQHFGDGTRLSIL.

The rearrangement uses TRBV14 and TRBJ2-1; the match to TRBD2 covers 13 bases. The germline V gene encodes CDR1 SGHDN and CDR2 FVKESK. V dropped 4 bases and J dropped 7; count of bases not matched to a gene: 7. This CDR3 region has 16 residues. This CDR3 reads CASSRLRLAGGNEQFF. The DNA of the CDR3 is TGTGCCAGCAGCCGACTTAGACTAGCGGGAGGAAATGAGCAGTTCTTC.

This CDR3 reads CSVLRDPDSYEQYF. As DNA, the CDR3 is TGCAGCGTCCTCCGGGACCCGGATTCCTACGAGCAGTACTTC. The chain has TRBV29-1 and TRBJ2-7; D is possibly TRBD1 or TRBD2 (5 bases each). The germline gives CDR1 SQVTM, CDR2 ANQGSEA. The CDR3 is 14 amino acids. V was shortened by 6 bases and J by 1 base, with 16 bases between the two germline ends.

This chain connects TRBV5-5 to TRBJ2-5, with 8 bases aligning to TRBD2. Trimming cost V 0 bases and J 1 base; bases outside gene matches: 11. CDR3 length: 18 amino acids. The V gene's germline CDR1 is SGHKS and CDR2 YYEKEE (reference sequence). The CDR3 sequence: CASSLALPGLGSQETQYF. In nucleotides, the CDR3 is TGTGCCAGCAGCTTGGCGTTACCGGGACTAGGAAGCCAAGAGACCCAGTACTTC.

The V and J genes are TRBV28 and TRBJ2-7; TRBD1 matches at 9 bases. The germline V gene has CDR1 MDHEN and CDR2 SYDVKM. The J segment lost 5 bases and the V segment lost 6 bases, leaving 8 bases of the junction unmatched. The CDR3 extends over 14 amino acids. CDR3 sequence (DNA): TGTGCCAGCAGGGACAGGGGTCCTCCGAACGAGCAGTACTTC. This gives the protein CASRDRGPPNEQYF.

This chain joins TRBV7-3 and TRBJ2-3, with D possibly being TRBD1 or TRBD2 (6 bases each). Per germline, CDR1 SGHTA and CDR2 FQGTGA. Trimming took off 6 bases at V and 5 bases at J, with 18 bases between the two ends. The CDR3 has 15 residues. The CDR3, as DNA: TGTGCCAGCAGGTTGGGGGCGGGATTGGGAGATACGCAGTATTTT. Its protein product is CASRLGAGLGDTQYF.